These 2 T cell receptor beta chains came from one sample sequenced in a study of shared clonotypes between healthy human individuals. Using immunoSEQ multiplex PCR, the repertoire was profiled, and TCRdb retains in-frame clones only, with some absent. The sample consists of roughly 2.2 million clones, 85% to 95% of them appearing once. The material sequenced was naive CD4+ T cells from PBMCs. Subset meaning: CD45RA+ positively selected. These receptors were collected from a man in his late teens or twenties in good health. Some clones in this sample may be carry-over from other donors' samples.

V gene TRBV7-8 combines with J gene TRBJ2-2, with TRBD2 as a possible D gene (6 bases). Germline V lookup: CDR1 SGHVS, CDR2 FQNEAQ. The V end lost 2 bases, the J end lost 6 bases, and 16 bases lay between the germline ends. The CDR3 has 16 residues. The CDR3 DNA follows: TGTGCCAGCAGCTTAAATTCGGCGGGATCCCCCGGGGAGCTGTTTTTT. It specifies CASSLNSAGSPGELFF.

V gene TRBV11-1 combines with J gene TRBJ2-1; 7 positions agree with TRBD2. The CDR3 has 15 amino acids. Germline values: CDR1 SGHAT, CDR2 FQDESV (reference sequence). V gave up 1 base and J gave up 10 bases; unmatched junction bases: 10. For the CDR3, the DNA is TGTGCCAGCAGCTTAGGAAGGGAGGGAGGAGGGGAGCAGTTCTTC. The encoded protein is CASSLGREGGGEQFF.